The rows below give T cell receptor beta chains drawn from one sample of a study of tumor-infiltrating lymphocytes in glioblastoma multiforme. One entry per CDR3 protein results from TCRdb running MiXCR on the multiplex PCR reads. The repertoire holds about 11,000 distinct CDR3 sequences, over 60% seen once, with over 30% in the top ten. The sequencing input was brain tumor tissue. These receptors all stem from a male donor with glioblastoma. The conserved cysteine and the conserved F or W are not part of the CDR3 here. Each record gives: J gene, V gene, CDR3 protein.

j_gene: TRBJ2-5
v_gene: TRBV20-1
CDR3aa: SARSGADLETQY

j_gene: TRBJ1-4
v_gene: TRBV11-2
CDR3aa: ASSLEPSFATNEKLF

j_gene: TRBJ2-1
v_gene: TRBV24-1
CDR3aa: VTSGEMANEQF

j_gene: TRBJ1-2
v_gene: TRBV7-8
CDR3aa: ASSLQTGGPEGYGYT

j_gene: TRBJ1-2
v_gene: TRBV5-1
CDR3aa: ASSAGQGARNNYT

j_gene: TRBJ2-1
v_gene: TRBV11-2
CDR3aa: ASSLVRKPDYNEWF

j_gene: TRBJ2-4
v_gene: TRBV20-1
CDR3aa: SARDPDKGIRKAKTIRY

j_gene: TRBJ2-3
v_gene: TRBV6-2/TRBV6-3
CDR3aa: AGSTTSNTDTQY

j_gene: TRBJ2-5
v_gene: TRBV12-3/TRBV12-4
CDR3aa: ANSLSYAGKTQY

j_gene: TRBJ1-5
v_gene: TRBV12-3/TRBV12-4
CDR3aa: ASSYRDGPYQPLH

j_gene: TRBJ2-2
v_gene: TRBV24-1
CDR3aa: ATSDPTSGSTGELF

j_gene: TRBJ1-5
v_gene: TRBV4-1
CDR3aa: ASSQDPGPNQPQH

j_gene: TRBJ2-1
v_gene: TRBV5-1
CDR3aa: ASTSGTGACNDQF

j_gene: TRBJ2-4
v_gene: TRBV11-2
CDR3aa: ASSPTGTKNIQY

j_gene: TRBJ2-5
v_gene: TRBV20-1
CDR3aa: SARAGQGAAETQY

j_gene: TRBJ1-5
v_gene: TRBV10-3
CDR3aa: AISGGQGSNQPQH

j_gene: TRBJ2-1
v_gene: TRBV11-2
CDR3aa: ASSISGSYEQF

j_gene: TRBJ2-3
v_gene: TRBV20-1
CDR3aa: SALRTGTTLSRQY

j_gene: TRBJ2-2
v_gene: TRBV7-6
CDR3aa: ASKQTGELF

j_gene: TRBJ2-1
v_gene: TRBV20-1
CDR3aa: SAPHGLASDNEQL

j_gene: TRBJ2-1
v_gene: TRBV6-2/TRBV6-3
CDR3aa: ASSSGDEQF

j_gene: TRBJ2-1
v_gene: TRBV29-1
CDR3aa: SVKQGTYNVQF